These 24 T cell receptor beta chains originate from one sample sequenced in a study of cytomegalovirus exposure and HLA in healthy donors. Some clones are missing from TCRdb's copy, which holds only in-frame ones; the method was immunoSEQ multiplex PCR. The data hold about 140,000 clones, with over 80% observed a single time. The specimen sequenced was PBMCs. These receptor sequences come from a man aged 18 to 29 in good health and CMV-seropositive.

The sample holds one count of this clone. Additional DNA sequences in this sample encode the identical CDR3. The chain couples TRBV2 to TRBJ2-7; the D gene is possibly TRBD1 (5 bases). Deletions cut 6 bases from V and 3 bases from J, with 12 bases between. This CDR3 has 13 residues. The V gene's germline CDR1 is SNHLY and CDR2 FYNNEI. CDR3 sequence reads: CASRGTGFYEQYF. The DNA of the CDR3 is TGTGCCAGCAGGGGAACAGGATTCTACGAGCAGTACTTC.

The rearrangement links TRBV10-3 to TRBJ2-7; D gene uncertain. In germline, CDR1 is ENHRY, CDR2 SYGVKD. The V gene lost 4 bases and the J gene lost 1 base, with 8 bases spanning the gap. CDR3 length equals 13 residues. The CDR3 here is CAISGSLSYEQYF. The CDR3 DNA is TGTGCCATCAGTGGGTCATTATCCTACGAGCAGTACTTC.

Only a few counts were recorded for this clone. J is TRBJ2-7 and V is TRBV7-8, with TRBD1 matching over 9 bases. The germline CDR1 and CDR2 sequences are SGHVS and FQNEAQ. This CDR3 comprises 14 residues. V shed 7 bases and J 4 bases; nucleotides not matched to a gene: 8. The chain's CDR3 is CASNRDRAGYEQYF. For the CDR3, the DNA is TGTGCCAGCAACAGGGACAGGGCCGGATACGAGCAGTACTTC.

The gene calls are TRBV14 and TRBJ2-1, with D unresolved. The length of the CDR3 is 14 residues. Deletions cut 4 bases from V and 1 base from J, with 8 bases between. Germline-derived CDR1 and CDR2 are SGHDN and FVKESK. This CDR3 reads CASSRLASYNEQFF. For the CDR3, the DNA is TGTGCCAGCAGCCGGTTAGCTTCCTACAATGAGCAGTTCTTC.

This rearrangement joins TRBV5-1 to TRBJ2-1; 12 nucleotides align to TRBD2. Trimming removed 4 bases from V and 0 bases from J; junction bases left unmatched: 11. The CDR3 runs to 19 residues. Germline V CDR1 and CDR2: SGHRS, YFSETQ. CDR3 bases: TGCGCCAGCAGCCCTCCGACTAGCGGGGGCCGGAGCTCCTACAATGAGCAGTTCTTC. Protein sequence: CASSPPTSGGRSSYNEQFF.

This clone has only one observation. The rearrangement uses TRBV7-9 and TRBJ2-2; TRBD1 aligns across 7 bases. The V gene end was trimmed by 2 bases and the J gene end by 1 base; junction bases not matched to a gene: 4. There are 16 residues in the CDR3. Germline V gene sequence: CDR1 SEHNR, CDR2 FQNEAQ (reference sequence). CDR3 loop: CASSLFRTGNTGELFF. The DNA for the CDR3 is TGTGCCAGCAGCTTATTTAGGACAGGGAACACCGGGGAGCTGTTTTTT.

J is TRBJ2-3 and V is TRBV25-1; 10 positions match TRBD1. The V gene's germline CDR1 is MGHDK and CDR2 SYGVNS. The CDR3 is made up of 16 amino acids. V lost 7 bases to trimming and J lost 4 bases; unmatched junction nucleotides: 11. The CDR3 loop reads CASTSDSGTGADTQYF. The CDR3 coding sequence is TGTGCCAGCACATCGGACAGCGGGACAGGGGCAGATACGCAGTATTTT.

The chain employs TRBV5-1 and TRBJ1-2; 7 positions match TRBD1. The germline V gene encodes CDR1 SGHRS and CDR2 YFSETQ. The CDR3 has 15 amino acids. The V gene end was trimmed by 1 base and the J gene end by 2 bases; junction bases not matched to a gene: 5. The CDR3 reads CASSLRQGVNYGYTF. CDR3 in DNA: TGCGCCAGCAGCTTGAGGCAGGGGGTCAACTATGGCTACACCTTC.

This clone was seen a single time. The identical CDR3 is also encoded by other nucleotide sequences in the sample. The rearrangement uses TRBV7-9 and TRBJ1-2; a weak D match, TRBD1 (6 bases). This CDR3 is built from 13 residues. Germline V CDR1 and CDR2: SEHNR, FQNEAQ (reference sequence). V lost 1 base to trimming and J lost 5 bases, with 8 bases between them. The CDR3: CASSLGTDYGYTF. For the CDR3, the DNA is TGTGCCAGCAGCTTAGGGACAGATTATGGCTACACCTTC.

The chain recombines TRBV30 with TRBJ2-3, with D perhaps matching TRBD1 (5 bases). Germline values: CDR1 GTSNPN, CDR2 SVGIG (reference sequence). The CDR3 length is 14 residues. V gave up 0 bases and J gave up 3 bases, with 10 bases separating them. CDR3 in DNA: TGTGCCTGGAGTGTACAGGTCTCAACAGATACGCAGTATTTT. Translated, it gives CAWSVQVSTDTQYF.

V is TRBV12-5 and J is TRBJ2-1; 10 bases match TRBD1. The junction had 4 bases not matched to a gene; V was cut back by 7 bases and J by 7 bases. The CDR3 runs to 13 residues. The germline V gene has CDR1 LGHNT and CDR2 FRNRAP. This CDR3 is CASDSDRGNEQFF. Here the CDR3 DNA reads TGTGCTAGTGACTCGGACAGGGGGAATGAGCAGTTCTTC.

The chain links TRBV19 to TRBJ1-1; 7 nucleotides align to TRBD1. Germline lookup yields CDR1 LNHDA and CDR2 SQIVND (reference sequence). The CDR3 loop spans 15 amino acids. V dropped 3 bases and J dropped 6; count of bases not matched to a gene: 10. The CDR3 here is CASSIPQGEVAEAFF. The CDR3 DNA follows: TGTGCCAGTAGTATTCCCCAGGGGGAAGTAGCTGAAGCTTTCTTT.

This clone was detected only a few times. The V gene is TRBV19, the J gene TRBJ1-1; D perhaps matches TRBD1 (5 bases). Germline assignment: CDR1 LNHDA and CDR2 SQIVND (reference sequence). CDR3 length equals 14 residues. Trimming removed 3 bases at V and 3 bases at J, with 11 bases between. DNA of the CDR3: TGTGCCAGTAGTATTATGGGGGACTACACTGAAGCTTTCTTT. Translated: CASSIMGDYTEAFF.

This sequence joins TRBV25-1 and TRBJ1-1; possibly TRBD1 for D (6 bases). The V gene lost 4 bases and the J gene lost 7 bases, with 16 bases spanning the gap. CDR3 length: 14 residues. CDR1 and CDR2 from the germline V gene are MGHDK and SYGVNS. The CDR3 protein is CASSGGQDLHEAFF. CDR3 sequence (DNA): TGTGCCAGCAGTGGGGGGCAGGACCTTCATGAAGCTTTCTTT.

The rearrangement links TRBV28 to TRBJ1-5, with TRBD1 matching over 9 bases. The germline gives CDR1 MDHEN, CDR2 SYDVKM. The CDR3 spans 15 residues. Trimming removed 2 bases from V and 6 bases from J; junction bases left unmatched: 5. The CDR3, as DNA: TGTGCCAGCAGTTTACCGACAGGGGGAGGTCAGCCCCAGCATTTT. Translated: CASSLPTGGGQPQHF. The complete variable domain, with remaining parts taken from reference TRBV28 and TRBJ1-5, reads DVKVTQSSRYLVKRTGEKVFLECVQDMDHENMFWYRQDPGLGLRLIYFSYDVKMKEKGDIPEGYSVSREKKERFSLILESASTNQTSMYLCASSLPTGGGQPQHFGDGTRLSIL.

This sequence joins TRBV5-5 and TRBJ2-3; 9 bases map to TRBD2. The CDR3 runs 15 residues. V lost 2 bases, J lost 5 bases, and 6 bases stayed unmatched. Germline-derived CDR1 and CDR2 are SGHKS and YYEKEE (reference sequence). CDR3 nucleotides: TGTGCCAGCAGCTTAATTAGCGGGGGAATAGATACGCAGTATTTT. This encodes CASSLISGGIDTQYF. Variable domain in full (rest from reference TRBV5-5 and TRBJ2-3): DAGVTQSPTHLIKTRGQQVTLRCSPISGHKSVSWYQQVLGQGPQFIFQYYEKEERGRGNFPDRFSARQFPNYSSELNVNALLLGDSALYLCASSLISGGIDTQYFGPGTRLTVL.

This clone was counted between two and nine times. DNA of the CDR3: TGTGCCAGCTCCCGGACAGGGGACTATGGCTACACCTTC. Translation: CASSRTGDYGYTF. The rearrangement joins TRBV18 to TRBJ1-2, with TRBD1 identical over 9 bases. This CDR3 spans 13 amino acids. V lost 6 bases and J lost 3; bases outside the gene matches: 2. In germline, CDR1 is KGHSH, CDR2 LQKENI. The whole variable domain, remainder taken from reference TRBV18 and TRBJ1-2, is NAGVMQNPRHLVRRRGQEARLRCSPMKGHSHVYWYRQLPEEGLKFMVYLQKENIIDESGMPKERFSAEFPKEGPSILRIQQVVRGDSAAYFCASSRTGDYGYTFGSGTRLTVV.

This chain connects TRBV19 to TRBJ1-6; D is ambiguous. Germline V gives CDR1 LNHDA, CDR2 SQIVND (reference sequence). The CDR3 is made up of 14 amino acids. V was trimmed by 3 bases and J by 7 bases, leaving 10 bases between them. CDR3 residues: CASSIGSDNSPLHF. The CDR3 DNA follows: TGTGCCAGTAGTATCGGGTCTGACAATTCACCCCTCCACTTT.

The chain employs TRBV5-1 and TRBJ2-7; 11 nucleotides line up with TRBD2. Germline trimming cut 4 bases from V and 3 bases from J; bases unmatched to any gene: 3. CDR1 is SGHRS and CDR2 is YFSETQ in the germline V gene. The CDR3 sequence is 14 residues long. The CDR3 loop is CASSDGLAGYEQYF. CDR3 in DNA: TGCGCCAGCAGCGATGGACTAGCGGGCTACGAGCAGTACTTC.

The rearrangement links TRBV30 to TRBJ1-6; 7 bases map to TRBD1. This CDR3 has 17 amino acids. The trim removed 8 bases at V and 9 bases at J, leaving 22 bases unmatched. Germline CDR1 reads GTSNPN; CDR2 reads SVGIG (reference sequence). The CDR3 DNA reads TGTGCCGGAACTATCGCCAAGGGGTCAGGGGGGATTTCACCCCTCCACTTT. Protein sequence: CAGTIAKGSGGISPLHF.

Concerning this clone: At one end the junction does not follow the germline gene, possibly because of a read error. V gene TRBV6-5 combines with J gene TRBJ1-2, with D perhaps matching TRBD1 (6 bases). CDR1 is MNHEY, CDR2 SVGAGI, per germline. This CDR3 region has 11 residues. The CDR3 loop reads CASSEKWTVYF. CDR3 bases: TGTGCCAGCAGTGAAAAGTGGACAGTGTACTTC.

This chain uses TRBV5-1 with TRBJ2-7; 7 positions agree with TRBD1. Germline values: CDR1 SGHRS, CDR2 YFSETQ. V lost 0 bases to trimming and J lost 5 bases; unmatched junction nucleotides: 5. The CDR3 spans 14 residues. The CDR3 DNA reads TGCGCCAGCAGCTTGGGACAGGGAAAGGACGAGCAGTACTTC. It yields the protein CASSLGQGKDEQYF.

The V call is TRBV30, the J call TRBJ1-1, with D uncertain. This CDR3 region has 16 residues. The germline V gene has CDR1 GTSNPN and CDR2 SVGIG (reference sequence). The ends were cut back, 2 bases at V and 1 base at J, with 17 bases in the middle. In DNA form, the CDR3 reads TGTGCCTGGAGTCGCCGGACGTCGACTAAGAACACTGAAGCTTTCTTT. Translation: CAWSRRTSTKNTEAFF.

J is TRBJ2-2 and V is TRBV5-8; 9 bases are a match to TRBD2. Looked up from germline, CDR1 is SGHTS and CDR2 is YDEGEE. Unmatched junction bases numbered 3, after V lost 3 bases and J lost 3 bases. The CDR3 extends over 15 amino acids. The CDR3 sequence is CASSWTSDHTGELFF. CDR3 DNA sequence: TGTGCCAGCAGCTGGACTAGCGATCACACCGGGGAGCTGTTTTTT. The whole variable domain, filled in from reference TRBV5-8 and TRBJ2-2, reads EAGVTQSPTHLIKTRGQQATLRCSPISGHTSVYWYQQALGLGLQFLLWYDEGEERNRGNFPPRFSGRQFPNYSSELNVNALELEDSALYLCASSWTSDHTGELFFGEGSRLTVL.